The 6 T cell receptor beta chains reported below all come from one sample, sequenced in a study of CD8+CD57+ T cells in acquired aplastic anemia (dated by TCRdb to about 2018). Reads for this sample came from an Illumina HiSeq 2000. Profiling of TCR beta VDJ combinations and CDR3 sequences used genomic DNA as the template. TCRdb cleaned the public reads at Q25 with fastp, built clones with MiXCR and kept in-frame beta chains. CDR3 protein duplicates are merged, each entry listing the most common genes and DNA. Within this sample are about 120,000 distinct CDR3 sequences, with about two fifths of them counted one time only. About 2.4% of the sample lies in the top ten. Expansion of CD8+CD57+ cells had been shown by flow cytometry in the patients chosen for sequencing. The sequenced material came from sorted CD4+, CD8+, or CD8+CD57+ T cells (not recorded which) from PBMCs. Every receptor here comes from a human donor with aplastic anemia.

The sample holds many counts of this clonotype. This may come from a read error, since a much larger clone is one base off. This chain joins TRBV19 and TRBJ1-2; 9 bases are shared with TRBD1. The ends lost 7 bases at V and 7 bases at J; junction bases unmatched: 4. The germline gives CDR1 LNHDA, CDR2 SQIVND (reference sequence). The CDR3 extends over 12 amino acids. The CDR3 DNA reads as TGTGCCAGTATCGGGACAGGGACTGGCTACACCTTC. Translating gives CASIGTGTGYTF.

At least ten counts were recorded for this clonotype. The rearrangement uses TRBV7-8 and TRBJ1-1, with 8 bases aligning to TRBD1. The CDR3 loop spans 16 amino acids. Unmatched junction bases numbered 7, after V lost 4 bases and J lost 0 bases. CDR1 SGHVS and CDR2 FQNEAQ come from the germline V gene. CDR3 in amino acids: CASSSWDRTMNTEAFF. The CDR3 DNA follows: TGTGCCAGCAGCTCATGGGACAGGACCATGAACACTGAAGCTTTCTTT.

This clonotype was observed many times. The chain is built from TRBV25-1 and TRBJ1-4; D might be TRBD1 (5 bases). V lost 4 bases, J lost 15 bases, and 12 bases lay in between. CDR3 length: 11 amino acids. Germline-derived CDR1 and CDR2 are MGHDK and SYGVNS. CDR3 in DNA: TGTGCCAGCAGTGGAGGGCGGGGGGTGTTTTTT. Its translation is CASSGGRGVFF. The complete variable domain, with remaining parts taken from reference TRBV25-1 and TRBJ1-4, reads EADIYQTPRYLVIGTGKKITLECSQTMGHDKMYWYQQDPGMELHLIHYSYGVNSTEKGDLSSESTVSRIRTEHFPLTLESARPSHTSQYLCASSGGRGVFFGSGTQLSVL.

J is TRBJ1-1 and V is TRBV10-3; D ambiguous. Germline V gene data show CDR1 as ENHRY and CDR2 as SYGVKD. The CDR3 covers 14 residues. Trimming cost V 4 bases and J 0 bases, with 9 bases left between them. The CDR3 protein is CAISGERLNTEAFF. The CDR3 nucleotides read TGTGCCATCAGTGGGGAAAGACTGAACACTGAAGCTTTCTTT.

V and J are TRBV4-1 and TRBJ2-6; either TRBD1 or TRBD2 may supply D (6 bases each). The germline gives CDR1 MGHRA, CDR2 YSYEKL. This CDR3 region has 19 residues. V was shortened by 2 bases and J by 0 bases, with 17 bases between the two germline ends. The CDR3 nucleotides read TGCGCCAGCAGCCAAAGGGGGGCGGGTTCTACCTCTGGGGCCAACGTCCTGACTTTC. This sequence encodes CASSQRGAGSTSGANVLTF.

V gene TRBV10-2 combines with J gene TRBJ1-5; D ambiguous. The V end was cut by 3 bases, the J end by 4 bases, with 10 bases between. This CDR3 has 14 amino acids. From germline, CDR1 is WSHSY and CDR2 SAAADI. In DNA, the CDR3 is TGCGCCAGCAGTGAATCGGAAAGGAATCAGCCCCAGCATTTT. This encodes CASSESERNQPQHF.